This TCR beta chain is from a study of blood T cells in healthy people across ages. The second PCR ran about 7 to 12 cycles with a sample-barcoded 5' primer and J-beta primers. CDR3-containing paired-end reads numbered at least 2.5 million in each sample. From the 5' RACE reads, TCRdb called clonotypes with MiXCR, one entry per CDR3 protein. The sample contains around 1,500,000 distinct CDR3 sequences, approximately 42% of which appear only once. Study-wide results and caveats: Measured against age, TCR beta diversity per million T cells decreased in a roughly linear manner. Investigators treated diversity estimates from one million T cells as underestimates.

Germline CDR1 is SGHAT and CDR2 is FQNNGV. Deletions cut 6 bases from V and 1 base from J, with 15 bases between. This CDR3 comprises 15 residues. In the case of this clonotype: Its target is unknown.

The receptor was isolated from a woman aged 18-29 years in good health. The rearrangement uses TRBV11-2 and TRBJ2-5; possible D gene TRBD1, 6 bases. Specimen: blood. CDR3 DNA sequence: TGTGCCAGCAGTCATAGTACAGGGATCCAAGAGACCCAGTACTTC. This encodes CASSHSTGIQETQYF.